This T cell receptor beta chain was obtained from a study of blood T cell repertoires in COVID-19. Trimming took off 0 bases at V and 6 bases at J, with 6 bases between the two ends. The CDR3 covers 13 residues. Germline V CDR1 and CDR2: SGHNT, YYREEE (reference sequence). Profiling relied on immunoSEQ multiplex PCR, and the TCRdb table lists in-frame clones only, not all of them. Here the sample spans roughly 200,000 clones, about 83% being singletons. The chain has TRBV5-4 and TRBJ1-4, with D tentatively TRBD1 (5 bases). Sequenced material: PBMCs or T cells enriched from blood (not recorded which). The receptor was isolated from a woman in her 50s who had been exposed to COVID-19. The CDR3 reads CASSLAGDEKLFF. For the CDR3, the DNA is TGTGCCAGCAGCTTGGCGGGGGATGAAAAACTGTTTTTT. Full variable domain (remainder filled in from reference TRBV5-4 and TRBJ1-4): ETGVTQSPTHLIKTRGQQVTLRCSSQSGHNTVSWYQQALGQGPQFIFQYYREEENGRGNFPPRFSGLQFPNYSSELNVNALELDDSALYLCASSLAGDEKLFFGSGTQLSVL.